This entry describes one TCR beta chain. The data were obtained in a study of high-grade serous ovarian cancer treatment subgroups. Across the study: Mean per sample: about 14,000 reads, more than 6,500 unique TCR beta rearrangements.

The table came from immunoSEQ multiplex PCR; TCRdb's copy has only in-frame clones and leaves some out. The data contain more than 5,000 clones, approximately 68% of them singletons. Tumor tissue was taken before any definitive surgery or chemotherapy was given. The CDR3 length is 15 residues. V lost 3 bases and J lost 4, with 13 bases in between. Germline CDR1 is SGHVS and CDR2 is FNYEAQ. What was sequenced was tumor tissue. The TCR sequence derives from a human patient with high-grade serous ovarian cancer. The rearrangement joins TRBV7-6 to TRBJ2-1; D may correspond to TRBD1 or TRBD2 (6 bases each). CDR3 sequence (DNA): TGTGCCAGCAGCTTTTCGGGGGCCAAATACAATGAGCAGTTCTTC. Translation gives CASSFSGAKYNEQFF.